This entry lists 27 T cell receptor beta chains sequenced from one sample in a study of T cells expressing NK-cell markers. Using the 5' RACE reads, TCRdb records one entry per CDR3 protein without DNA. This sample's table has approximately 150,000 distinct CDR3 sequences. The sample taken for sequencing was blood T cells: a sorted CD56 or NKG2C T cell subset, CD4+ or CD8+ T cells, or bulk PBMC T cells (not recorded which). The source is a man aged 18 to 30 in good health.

CDR3 region: CASSLSGSAYEQYF. The chain uses TRBV7-9 and TRBJ2-7. Germline V gene lookup returns CDR1 SEHNR and CDR2 FQNEAQ (reference sequence). The CDR3 is made up of 14 amino acids.

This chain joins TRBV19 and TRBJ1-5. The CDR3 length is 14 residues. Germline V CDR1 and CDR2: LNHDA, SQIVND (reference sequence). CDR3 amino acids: CASSIGQSNQPQHF.

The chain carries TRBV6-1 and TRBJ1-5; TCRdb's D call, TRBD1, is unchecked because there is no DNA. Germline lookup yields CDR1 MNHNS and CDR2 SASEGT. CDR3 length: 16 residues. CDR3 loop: CASSEGQGDINQPQHF.

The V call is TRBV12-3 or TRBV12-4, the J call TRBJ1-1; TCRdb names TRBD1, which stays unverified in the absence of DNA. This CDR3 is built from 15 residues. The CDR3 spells CASSFKGAQGTEAFF.

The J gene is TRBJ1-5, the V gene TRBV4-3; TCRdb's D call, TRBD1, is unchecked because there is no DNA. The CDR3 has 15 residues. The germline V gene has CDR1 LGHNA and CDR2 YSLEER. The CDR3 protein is CASSQEGTAMQPQHF.

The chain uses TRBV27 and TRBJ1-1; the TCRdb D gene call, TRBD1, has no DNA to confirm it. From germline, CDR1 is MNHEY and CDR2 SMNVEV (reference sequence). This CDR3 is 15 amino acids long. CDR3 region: CASSPGQIMNTEAFF.

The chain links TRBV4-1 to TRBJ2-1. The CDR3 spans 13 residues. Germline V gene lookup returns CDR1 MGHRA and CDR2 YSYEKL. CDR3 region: CASSQVLWDEQFF.

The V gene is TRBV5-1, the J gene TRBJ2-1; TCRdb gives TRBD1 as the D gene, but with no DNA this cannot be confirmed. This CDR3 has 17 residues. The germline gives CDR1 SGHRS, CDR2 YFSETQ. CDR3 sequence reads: CASLKETTPGYYNEQFF.

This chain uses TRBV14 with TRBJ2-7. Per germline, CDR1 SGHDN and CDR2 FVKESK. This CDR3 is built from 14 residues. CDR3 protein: CASSQLDVSYEQYF.

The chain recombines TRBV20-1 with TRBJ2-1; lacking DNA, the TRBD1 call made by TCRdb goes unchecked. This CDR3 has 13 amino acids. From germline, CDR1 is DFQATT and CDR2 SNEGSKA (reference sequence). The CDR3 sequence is CSARVWGGWEQFF.

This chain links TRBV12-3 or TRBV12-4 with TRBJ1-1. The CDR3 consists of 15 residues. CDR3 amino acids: CASSLTGFGDTEAFF.

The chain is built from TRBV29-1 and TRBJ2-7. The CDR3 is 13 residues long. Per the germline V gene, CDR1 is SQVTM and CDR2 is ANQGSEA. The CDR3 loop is CSVGGQEAYEQYF.

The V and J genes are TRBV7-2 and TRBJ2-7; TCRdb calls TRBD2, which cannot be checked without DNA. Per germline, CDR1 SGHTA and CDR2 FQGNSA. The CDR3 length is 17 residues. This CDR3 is CASSPGRGLADPYEQYF.

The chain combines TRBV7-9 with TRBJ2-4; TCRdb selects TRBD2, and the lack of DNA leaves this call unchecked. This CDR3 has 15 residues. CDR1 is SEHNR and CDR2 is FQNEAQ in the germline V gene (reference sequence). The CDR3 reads CASSPASLAKNIQYF.

The CDR3 here is CASPGGENYGYTF. This chain joins TRBV7-9 and TRBJ1-2. The CDR3 loop spans 13 amino acids. Germline CDR1 reads SEHNR; CDR2 reads FQNEAQ (reference sequence).

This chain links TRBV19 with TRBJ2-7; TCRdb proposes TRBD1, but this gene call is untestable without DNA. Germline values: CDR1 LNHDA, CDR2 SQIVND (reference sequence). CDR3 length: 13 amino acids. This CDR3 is CASSLGDSYEQYF.

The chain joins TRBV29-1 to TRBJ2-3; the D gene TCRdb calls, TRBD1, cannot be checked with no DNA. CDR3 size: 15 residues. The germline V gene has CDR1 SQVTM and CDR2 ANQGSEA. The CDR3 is CSVVGSRDRTDTQYF.

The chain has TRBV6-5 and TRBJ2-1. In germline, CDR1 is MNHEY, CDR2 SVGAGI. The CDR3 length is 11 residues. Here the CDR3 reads CASSQGNEQFF.

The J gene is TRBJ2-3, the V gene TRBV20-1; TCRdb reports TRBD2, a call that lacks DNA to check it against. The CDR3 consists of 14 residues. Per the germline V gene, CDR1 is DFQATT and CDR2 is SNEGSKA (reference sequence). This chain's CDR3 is CSASQPSGGDTQYF.

The CDR3 protein is CASSLLAGSSGNTIYF. The V and J genes are TRBV7-8 and TRBJ1-3. This CDR3 is built from 16 residues. The germline V gene encodes CDR1 SGHVS and CDR2 FQNEAQ.

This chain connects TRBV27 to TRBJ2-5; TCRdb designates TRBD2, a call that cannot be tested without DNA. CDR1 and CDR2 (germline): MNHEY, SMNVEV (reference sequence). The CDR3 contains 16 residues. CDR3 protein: CASSIRQGLYQETQYF.

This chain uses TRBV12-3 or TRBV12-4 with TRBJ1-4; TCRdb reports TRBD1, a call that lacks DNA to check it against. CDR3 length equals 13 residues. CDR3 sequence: CASSYRANEKLFF.

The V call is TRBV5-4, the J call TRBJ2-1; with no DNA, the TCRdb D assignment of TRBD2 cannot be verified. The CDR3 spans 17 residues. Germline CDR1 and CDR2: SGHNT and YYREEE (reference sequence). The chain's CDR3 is CASTPLAGGPGYNEQFF.

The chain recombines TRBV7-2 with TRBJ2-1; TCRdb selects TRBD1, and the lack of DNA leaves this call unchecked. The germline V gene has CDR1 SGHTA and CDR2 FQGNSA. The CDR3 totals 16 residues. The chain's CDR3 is CASSLPPGTYYNEQFF.

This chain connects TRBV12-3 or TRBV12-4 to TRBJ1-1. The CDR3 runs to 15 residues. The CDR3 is CASSHSPNMNTEAFF.

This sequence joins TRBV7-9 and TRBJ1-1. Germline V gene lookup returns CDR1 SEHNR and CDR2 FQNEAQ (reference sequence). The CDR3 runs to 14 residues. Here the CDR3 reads CASSLPELLGEAFF.

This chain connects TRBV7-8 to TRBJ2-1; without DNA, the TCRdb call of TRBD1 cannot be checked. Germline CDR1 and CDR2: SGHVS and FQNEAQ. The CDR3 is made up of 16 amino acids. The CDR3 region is CASSLSGSLSYNEQFF. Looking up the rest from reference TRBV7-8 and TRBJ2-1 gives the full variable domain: GAGVSQSPRYKVAKRGQDVALRCDPISGHVSLFWYQQALGQGPEFLTYFQNEAQLDKSGLPSDRFFAERPEGSVSTLKIQRTQQEDSAVYLCASSLSGSLSYNEQFFGPGTRLTVL.